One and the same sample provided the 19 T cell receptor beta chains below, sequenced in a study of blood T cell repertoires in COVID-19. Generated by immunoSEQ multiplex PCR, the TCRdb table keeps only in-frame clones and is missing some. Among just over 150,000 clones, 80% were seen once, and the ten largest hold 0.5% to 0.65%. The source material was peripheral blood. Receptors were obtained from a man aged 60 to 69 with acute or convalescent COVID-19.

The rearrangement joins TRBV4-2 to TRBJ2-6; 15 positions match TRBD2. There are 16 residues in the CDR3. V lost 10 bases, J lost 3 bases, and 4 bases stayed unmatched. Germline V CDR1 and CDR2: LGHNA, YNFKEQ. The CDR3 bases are TGTGCCACGGGGACTAGCGGGAGGAATGGGGCCAACGTCCTGACTTTC. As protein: CATGTSGRNGANVLTF.

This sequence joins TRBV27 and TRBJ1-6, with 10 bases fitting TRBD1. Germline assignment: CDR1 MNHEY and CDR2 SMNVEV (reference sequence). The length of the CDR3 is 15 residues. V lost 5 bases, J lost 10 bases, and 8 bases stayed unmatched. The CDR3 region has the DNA TGTGCCAGCAGTCTGGGACAGGGGAACGGATCACCCCTCCACTTT. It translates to CASSLGQGNGSPLHF.

This CDR3 reads CASSPGWNSGANVLTF. CDR3 nucleotide sequence: TGTGCCAGTAGCCCAGGTTGGAACTCTGGGGCCAACGTCCTGACTTTC. V is TRBV19 and J is TRBJ2-6, with D hard to call. From germline, CDR1 is LNHDA and CDR2 SQIVND (reference sequence). V was cut by 6 bases and J by 0 bases, with 12 bases left in between. The CDR3 covers 16 residues. Using reference TRBV19 and TRBJ2-6 for the parts outside the CDR3, the full variable domain is DGGITQSPKYLFRKEGQNVTLSCEQNLNHDAMYWYRQDPGQGLRLIYYSQIVNDFQKGDIAEGYSVSREKKESFPLTVTSAQKNPTAFYLCASSPGWNSGANVLTFGAGSRLTVL.

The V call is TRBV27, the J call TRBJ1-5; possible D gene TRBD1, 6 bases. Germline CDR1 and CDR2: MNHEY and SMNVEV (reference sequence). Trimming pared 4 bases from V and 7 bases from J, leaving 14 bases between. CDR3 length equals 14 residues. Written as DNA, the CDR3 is TGTGCCAGCAGTTACAGGGAGGGTTCACAGCCCCAGCATTTT. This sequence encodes CASSYREGSQPQHF.

CDR3 DNA sequence: TGTGCCAGCAGCCCGGGGACTAGCGTTGAGCAGTTCTTC. It encodes CASSPGTSVEQFF. V gene TRBV7-9 combines with J gene TRBJ2-1; 10 bases are a match to TRBD2. V shed 5 bases, J shed 9 bases, and the junction held 4 bases outside the gene matches. This CDR3 contains 13 residues. Germline V gene data show CDR1 as SEHNR and CDR2 as FQNEAQ (reference sequence).

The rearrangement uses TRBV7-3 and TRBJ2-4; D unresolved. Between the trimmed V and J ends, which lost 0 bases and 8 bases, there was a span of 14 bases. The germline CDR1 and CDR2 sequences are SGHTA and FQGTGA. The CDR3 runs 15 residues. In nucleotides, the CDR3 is TGTGCCAGCAGCTTAACGGGTGGCAGTCGGGACATTCAGTACTTC. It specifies CASSLTGGSRDIQYF.

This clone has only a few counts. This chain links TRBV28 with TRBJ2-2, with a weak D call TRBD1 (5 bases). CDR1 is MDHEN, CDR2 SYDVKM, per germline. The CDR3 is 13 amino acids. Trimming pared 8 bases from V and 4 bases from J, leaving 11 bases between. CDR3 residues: CASLGHITGELFF. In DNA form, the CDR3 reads TGTGCCAGCCTTGGACATATCACCGGGGAGCTGTTTTTT.

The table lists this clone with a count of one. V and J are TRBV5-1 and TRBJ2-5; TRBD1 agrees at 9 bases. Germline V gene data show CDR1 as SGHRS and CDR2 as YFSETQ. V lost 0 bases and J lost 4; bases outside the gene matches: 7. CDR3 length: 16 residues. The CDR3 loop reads CASSLGTGADSETQYF. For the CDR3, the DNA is TGCGCCAGCAGCTTGGGGACAGGGGCTGACTCAGAGACCCAGTACTTC. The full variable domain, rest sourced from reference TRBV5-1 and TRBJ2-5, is KAGVTQTPRYLIKTRGQQVTLSCSPISGHRSVSWYQQTPGQGLQFLFEYFSETQRNKGNFPGRFSGRQFSNSRSEMNVSTLELGDSALYLCASSLGTGADSETQYFGPGTRLLVL.

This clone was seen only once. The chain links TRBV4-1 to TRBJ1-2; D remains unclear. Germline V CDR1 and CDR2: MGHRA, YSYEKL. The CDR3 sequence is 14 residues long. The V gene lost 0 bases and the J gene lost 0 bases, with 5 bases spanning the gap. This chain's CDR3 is CASSQDEANYGYTF. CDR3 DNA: TGCGCCAGCAGCCAAGATGAGGCTAACTATGGCTACACCTTC.

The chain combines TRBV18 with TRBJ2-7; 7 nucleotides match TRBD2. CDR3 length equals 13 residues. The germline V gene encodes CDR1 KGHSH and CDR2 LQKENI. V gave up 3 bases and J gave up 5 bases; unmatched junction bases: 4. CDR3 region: CASSPGSGHEQYF. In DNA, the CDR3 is TGTGCCAGCTCACCTGGTAGCGGGCACGAGCAGTACTTC.

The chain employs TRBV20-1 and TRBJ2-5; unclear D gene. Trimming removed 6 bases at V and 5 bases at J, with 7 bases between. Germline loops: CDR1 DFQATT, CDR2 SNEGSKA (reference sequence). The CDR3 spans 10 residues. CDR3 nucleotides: TGCAGTGCCCTAGGCGAGACCCAGTACTTC. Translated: CSALGETQYF.

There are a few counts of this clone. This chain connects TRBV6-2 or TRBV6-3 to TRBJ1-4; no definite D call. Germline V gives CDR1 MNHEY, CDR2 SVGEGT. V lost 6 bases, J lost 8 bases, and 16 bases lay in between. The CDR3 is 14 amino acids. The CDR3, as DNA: TGTGCCAGCAGCAATGAGGTCCGGAGGGAAAAACTGTTTTTT. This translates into CASSNEVRREKLFF.

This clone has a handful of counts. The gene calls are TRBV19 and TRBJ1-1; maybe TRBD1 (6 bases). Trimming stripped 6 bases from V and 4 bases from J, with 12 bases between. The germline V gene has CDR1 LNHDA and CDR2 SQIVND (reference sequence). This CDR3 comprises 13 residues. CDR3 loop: CASRPTGTTEAFF. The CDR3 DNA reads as TGTGCCAGTAGGCCTACAGGGACCACTGAAGCTTTCTTT.

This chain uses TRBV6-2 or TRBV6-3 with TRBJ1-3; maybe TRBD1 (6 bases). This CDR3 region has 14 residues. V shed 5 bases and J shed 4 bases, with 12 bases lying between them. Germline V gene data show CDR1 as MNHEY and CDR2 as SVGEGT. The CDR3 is CASSPQGSGNTIYF. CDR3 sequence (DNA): TGTGCCAGCAGTCCGCAGGGGTCCGGAAACACCATATATTTT.

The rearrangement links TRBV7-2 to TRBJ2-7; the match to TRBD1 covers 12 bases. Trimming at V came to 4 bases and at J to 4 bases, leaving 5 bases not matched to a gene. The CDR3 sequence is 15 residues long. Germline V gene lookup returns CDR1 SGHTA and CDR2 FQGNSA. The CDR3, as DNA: TGTGCCAGCAGCTGGGGGACAGGGGGCAAGTACGAGCAGTACTTC. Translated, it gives CASSWGTGGKYEQYF.

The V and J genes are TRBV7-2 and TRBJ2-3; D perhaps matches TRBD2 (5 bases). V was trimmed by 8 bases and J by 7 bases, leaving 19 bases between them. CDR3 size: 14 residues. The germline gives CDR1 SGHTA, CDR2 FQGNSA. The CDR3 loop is CASRPLAAPNTQYF. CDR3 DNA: TGTGCCAGCCGCCCGCTAGCTGCCCCCAATACGCAGTATTTT.

As DNA, the CDR3 is TGTGCCACATCGGCCCTCACGACACAGACGGGAGGTGAAGCTTTCTTT. Translating gives CATSALTTQTGGEAFF. V gene TRBV19 combines with J gene TRBJ1-1; D call uncertain. Trimming stripped 10 bases from V and 7 bases from J, with 28 bases between. The CDR3 is 16 residues long. Germline V gene sequence: CDR1 LNHDA, CDR2 SQIVND (reference sequence).

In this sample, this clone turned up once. In DNA, the CDR3 is TGTGCCAGCAGCCCGGGGGGGGCTTACGAGCAGTACTTC. Translation: CASSPGGAYEQYF. V and J are TRBV28 and TRBJ2-7; 8 nucleotides match TRBD2. The V gene end was trimmed by 6 bases and the J gene end by 4 bases; junction bases not matched to a gene: 5. The CDR3 totals 13 residues. Germline V lookup: CDR1 MDHEN, CDR2 SYDVKM.

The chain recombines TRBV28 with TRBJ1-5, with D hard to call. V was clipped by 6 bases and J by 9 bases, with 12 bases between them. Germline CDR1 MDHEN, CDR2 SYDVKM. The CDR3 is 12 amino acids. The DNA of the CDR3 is TGTGCCAGCAGGTCCTCGTTGCGGCCCCAGCATTTT. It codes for CASRSSLRPQHF.